The 15 T cell receptor beta chains presented below share a single source sample, sequenced in a study of blood T cell repertoires in COVID-19. Using immunoSEQ multiplex PCR, the repertoire was profiled, and TCRdb retains in-frame clones only, with some absent. Of almost 400,000 clones in the sample, 87% were seen once. Sequencing was done on a sample of peripheral blood. Receptors originate from a woman aged 60-75 years with COVID-19, enrolled during active disease.

The chain combines TRBV30 with TRBJ2-7, with D perhaps TRBD1 (7 bases). The CDR3 contains 15 residues. Germline values: CDR1 GTSNPN, CDR2 SVGIG (reference sequence). V lost 1 base, J lost 3 bases, and 16 bases lay in between. CDR3 sequence reads: CAWSGRDSSYYEQYF. The CDR3 DNA sequence: TGTGCCTGGAGTGGGCGGGACAGTTCCTACTACGAGCAGTACTTC.

The chain employs TRBV3-1 (or the pseudogene TRBV3-2) and TRBJ1-1, with 9 positions matching TRBD1. The CDR3 contains 14 residues. In germline, CDR1 is LGHDT, CDR2 YNNKEL (reference sequence). Losses at the gene ends were 3 bases for V and 8 bases for J; bases not matched to a gene: 7. CDR3 in amino acids: CASSQGQGLGEAFF. CDR3 bases: TGTGCCAGCAGCCAGGGACAGGGCCTCGGGGAAGCTTTCTTT.

V is TRBV2 and J is TRBJ1-2; TRBD1 matches 7 bases. The V gene's germline CDR1 is SNHLY and CDR2 FYNNEI. The trim removed 5 bases at V and 7 bases at J, leaving 4 bases unmatched. The CDR3 contains 12 residues. In DNA, the CDR3 is TGTGCCAGCAGTCGACAGGGTAGTGGCTACACCTTC. It yields the protein CASSRQGSGYTF.

This chain connects TRBV25-1 to TRBJ1-5; the match to TRBD1 covers 8 bases. Germline values: CDR1 MGHDK, CDR2 SYGVNS. The CDR3 is 13 amino acids. V lost 6 bases to trimming and J lost 9 bases; unmatched junction nucleotides: 7. The CDR3 sequence: CASSVGTGRPQHF. The CDR3 DNA follows: TGTGCCAGCAGCGTCGGGACAGGCCGGCCCCAGCATTTT.

The J gene is TRBJ2-2, the V gene TRBV5-1, with TRBD2 identical over 10 bases. Germline trimming cut 3 bases from V and 5 bases from J; bases unmatched to any gene: 10. The CDR3 contains 17 residues. Per the germline V gene, CDR1 is SGHRS and CDR2 is YFSETQ. DNA of the CDR3: TGCGCCAGCAGCTCTAAAACTAGCGGGGAATGGACCGGGGAGCTGTTTTTT. It encodes CASSSKTSGEWTGELFF.

The chain joins TRBV6-5 to TRBJ2-3, with TRBD2 matching 7 bases. The CDR3 is made up of 16 amino acids. Germline values: CDR1 MNHEY, CDR2 SVGAGI. V gave up 2 bases and J gave up 1 base; unmatched junction bases: 6. CDR3 in amino acids: CASSYLVGRGTDTQYF. The CDR3 region has the DNA TGTGCCAGCAGTTACCTGGTGGGGAGGGGCACAGATACGCAGTATTTT.

This sequence joins TRBV5-6 and TRBJ1-4, with 7 bases aligning to TRBD1. The germline gives CDR1 SGHDT, CDR2 YYEEEE. The V segment lost 2 bases and the J segment 5 bases; nucleotides outside the gene matches: 9. This CDR3 region has 16 residues. The CDR3 DNA reads as TGTGCCAGCAGCTTATACGCCGGGACAGTAAATGAAAAACTGTTTTTT. Translated, it gives CASSLYAGTVNEKLFF.

V is TRBV5-1 and J is TRBJ2-7; D possibly corresponds to TRBD1 (6 bases). Germline loops: CDR1 SGHRS, CDR2 YFSETQ. V lost 1 base and J lost 4, with 9 bases in between. The CDR3 runs to 13 residues. The CDR3 loop reads CASSLYTGYEQYF. The CDR3 nucleotides read TGCGCCAGCAGCTTGTATACAGGGTACGAGCAGTACTTC.

The chain recombines TRBV10-3 with TRBJ1-1, with TRBD1 identical over 8 bases. Trimming cost V 2 bases and J 1 base; bases outside gene matches: 0. The CDR3 totals 14 residues. Germline lookup yields CDR1 ENHRY and CDR2 SYGVKD. The CDR3 coding sequence is TGTGCCATCAGTGAGGGGACAGGGAACACTGAAGCTTTCTTT. Protein: CAISEGTGNTEAFF.

The V and J genes are TRBV3-1 (or the pseudogene TRBV3-2) and TRBJ1-6; a possible D gene is TRBD1 (5 bases). The CDR3 loop spans 14 amino acids. Looked up from germline, CDR1 is LGHDT and CDR2 is YNNKEL (reference sequence). V dropped 6 bases and J dropped 9 bases, with 15 bases sitting between them. DNA of the CDR3: TGTGCCAGCAGTCTAGGGCAGGGAAGTTCACCCCTCCACTTT. Amino acids: CASSLGQGSSPLHF.

This clone turned up a few times. This sequence joins TRBV2 and TRBJ2-2; a possible D gene is TRBD2 (6 bases). The CDR3 is 16 residues long. The germline CDR1 and CDR2 sequences are SNHLY and FYNNEI. The ends were cut back, 6 bases at V and 4 bases at J, with 18 bases in the middle. The CDR3 protein is CASREPGRGSTGELFF. The CDR3 DNA is TGTGCCAGCAGGGAACCCGGGAGAGGGTCCACCGGGGAGCTGTTTTTT. The full variable domain, with the rest looked up from reference TRBV2 and TRBJ2-2, is EPEVTQTPSHQVTQMGQEVILRCVPISNHLYFYWYRQILGQKVEFLVSFYNNEISEKSEIFDDQFSVERPDGSNFTLKIRSTKLEDSAMYFCASREPGRGSTGELFFGEGSRLTVL.

The J gene is TRBJ2-2, the V gene TRBV5-1; TRBD1 matches at 7 bases. The CDR3 length is 17 residues. Germline-derived CDR1 and CDR2 are SGHRS and YFSETQ. Trimming at V came to 0 bases and at J to 4 bases, leaving 9 bases not matched to a gene. The CDR3 is CASSLGRDSRSTGELFF. The CDR3 DNA follows: TGCGCCAGCAGCTTGGGAAGGGACAGCCGTTCCACCGGGGAGCTGTTTTTT.

The sample holds one count of this clone. The rearrangement uses TRBV21-1 and TRBJ2-7; the DNA was not compared with TRBD2, the D call given in the table. TRBV21-1 is recorded as a pseudogene. CDR3 length: 14 amino acids. CDR3 sequence reads: CASTLSGGSYEQYF. In nucleotides, the CDR3 is TGTGCCAGCACGCTGAGCGGGGGTAGCTACGAGCAGTACTTC.

The V call is TRBV30, the J call TRBJ1-6; weak D call: TRBD1 (6 bases). V lost 3 bases to trimming and J lost 2 bases, with 11 bases between them. The length of the CDR3 is 15 residues. Germline V gene sequence: CDR1 GTSNPN, CDR2 SVGIG (reference sequence). CDR3 sequence: CAWRITGTYNSPLHF. CDR3 in DNA: TGTGCCTGGAGGATAACAGGGACCTATAATTCACCCCTCCACTTT.

Written as DNA, the CDR3 is TGTGCCAGCTCACCCTTAAGGAGGGCGGACACTGAAGCTTTCTTT. The encoded protein is CASSPLRRADTEAFF. The chain joins TRBV18 to TRBJ1-1; D is undetermined. Trimming left V 3 bases short and J 3 bases short, with 14 bases between. The germline V gene encodes CDR1 KGHSH and CDR2 LQKENI. This CDR3 is 15 amino acids long.